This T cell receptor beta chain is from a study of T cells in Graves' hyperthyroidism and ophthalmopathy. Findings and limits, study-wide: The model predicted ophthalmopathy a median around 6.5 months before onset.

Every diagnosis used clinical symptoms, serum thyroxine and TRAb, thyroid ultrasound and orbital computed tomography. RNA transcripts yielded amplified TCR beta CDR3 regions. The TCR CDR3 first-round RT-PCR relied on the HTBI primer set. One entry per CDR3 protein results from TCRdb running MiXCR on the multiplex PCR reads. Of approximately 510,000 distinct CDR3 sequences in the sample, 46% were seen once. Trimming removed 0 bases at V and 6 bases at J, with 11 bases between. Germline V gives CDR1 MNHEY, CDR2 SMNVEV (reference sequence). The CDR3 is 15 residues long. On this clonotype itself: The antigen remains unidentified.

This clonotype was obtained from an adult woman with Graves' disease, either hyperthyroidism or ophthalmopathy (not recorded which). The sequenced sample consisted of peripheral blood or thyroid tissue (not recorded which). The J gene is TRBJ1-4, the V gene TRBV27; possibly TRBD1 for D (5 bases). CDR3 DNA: TGTGCCAGCAGTTTATCGAGAAGGGGTGATGAAAAACTGTTTTTT. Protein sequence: CASSLSRRGDEKLFF.